This TCR beta chain came from a study of blood T cells in healthy people across ages. The CDR3 contains 14 residues. Looked up from germline, CDR1 is SGHVS and CDR2 is FNYEAQ. V trimming: 6 bases; J trimming: 8 bases; junction bases outside the gene matches: 6. Comments on this clonotype: Antigen unknown.

Study-wide results and limits: The recorded TCR beta diversity per million T cells decreased in a roughly linear manner with age.

PCR was performed a second time for about 6 to 12 cycles using a sample-barcoded 5' primer and a J-beta primer mix. MiXCR, run by TCRdb on the 5' RACE reads, gives a single entry per CDR3 protein. The sample carries 1.5 million to 1.8 million distinct CDR3 sequences, approximately 39% recorded once. This chain connects TRBV7-6 to TRBJ1-4; 10 bases align to TRBD1. The sequencing input was blood. The origin of this receptor is a woman between 18 and 30 years old in good health. The CDR3 here is CASRAGTGEEKLFF. CDR3 coding DNA: TGTGCCAGCAGAGCCGGGACAGGGGAGGAAAAACTGTTTTTT.